This T cell receptor (beta chain) was documented in a study of technical replicates of blood from a few donors. Assay used: immunoSEQ multiplex PCR; TCRdb lists only in-frame clones, some missing. The profile shows tens of thousands of clones, nearly 97% of them singletons. This receptor was taken from a human donor in good health. The material sequenced was T cells isolated from PBMCs.

The CDR3 spells CASSREYNTEAFF. CDR3 DNA: TGTGCCAGCAGCCGGGAGTATAACACTGAAGCTTTCTTT. This chain joins TRBV6-5 and TRBJ1-1; D remains ambiguous. CDR3 length: 13 amino acids. Germline CDR1 reads MNHEY; CDR2 reads SVGAGI. With 6 bases removed from V and 2 bases from J, the gap between germline ends came to 10 bases.